Given below is one T cell receptor beta chain in context. From the 5' RACE reads, TCRdb called clonotypes with MiXCR, one entry per CDR3 protein. The sample has about 92,000 distinct CDR3 sequences, approximately 12% seen once. This specimen belongs to a study of spatial heterogeneity in lung cancer. CDR3 length: 15 amino acids. The V end was cut by 3 bases, the J end by 4 bases, with 14 bases between. CDR1 ENHRY and CDR2 SYGVKD come from the germline V gene. Time point meaning: sample taken at primary tumor resection. TCRs were sequenced from unsorted whole RNA of tumor, nontumor lung or PBMC. There were 75 or so donors, all of them untreated patients with early-stage non-small cell lung cancer.

This TCR came from a male donor with early-stage non-small cell lung cancer. The J gene is TRBJ2-3, the V gene TRBV10-3; tentative D call: TRBD2 (7 bases). This sample comprised PBMCs, obtained at surgery. CDR3 region: CAISERGARADTQYF. The CDR3 region has the DNA TGTGCCATCAGTGAACGGGGGGCGAGGGCAGATACGCAGTATTTT.